This T cell receptor (beta chain) was identified in a study of blood T cell repertoires in COVID-19. Some clones are missing from TCRdb's copy, which holds only in-frame ones; the method was immunoSEQ multiplex PCR. The sample has about 280,000 clones; nearly 90% are singletons. This clone showed up just a few times. Germline V lookup: CDR1 SNHLY, CDR2 FYNNEI. This CDR3 comprises 14 residues. Losses at the gene ends were 2 bases for V and 7 bases for J; bases not matched to a gene: 4. This clonotype was obtained from a woman aged 60 to 75 who had recovered from COVID-19. V gene TRBV2 combines with J gene TRBJ1-5; 8 bases line up with TRBD1. The sample was PBMCs or T cells enriched from blood (not recorded which). CDR3 sequence reads: CASSEQGAGQPQHF. The CDR3 DNA reads as TGTGCCAGCAGTGAACAGGGGGCAGGGCAGCCCCAGCATTTT. Complete variable domain (other parts from reference TRBV2 and TRBJ1-5): EPEVTQTPSHQVTQMGQEVILRCVPISNHLYFYWYRQILGQKVEFLVSFYNNEISEKSEIFDDQFSVERPDGSNFTLKIRSTKLEDSAMYFCASSEQGAGQPQHFGDGTRLSIL.